This T cell receptor (beta chain) comes out of a study of shared clonotypes between healthy human individuals. Per the germline V gene, CDR1 is MNHNY and CDR2 is SVGAGI (reference sequence). CDR3 length: 14 amino acids. V was pared by 3 bases and J by 4 bases, with 12 bases between. TCRdb's table, derived via immunoSEQ multiplex PCR, lists solely in-frame clones and lacks some. The sample carries millions of clones, about 95% recorded once. Whole-study results and caveats: Memory subsets generally showed lower estimated richness than naive subsets. The authors sampled blood alone, and tissue repertoires likely differ.

As to this clone: The antigen remains unidentified.

It was CD45RO-negative cells, positively selected for CCR7, that made up naive CD8 cells, with terminally differentiated effector memory CD45RA+ cells excluded. Donors had no recently reported acute infections or vaccinations and were HIV-negative. Caucasian adults residing in Nashville, Tennessee made up all the donors. The chain is built from TRBV6-6 and TRBJ1-2; D is ambiguous. The sequence derives from a man between 18 and 35 years old in good health. What was sequenced was naive CD8+ T cells sorted from blood. This CDR3 is CASSYEERPYGYTF. The CDR3 DNA sequence: TGTGCCAGCAGTTATGAGGAGCGTCCCTATGGCTACACCTTC.